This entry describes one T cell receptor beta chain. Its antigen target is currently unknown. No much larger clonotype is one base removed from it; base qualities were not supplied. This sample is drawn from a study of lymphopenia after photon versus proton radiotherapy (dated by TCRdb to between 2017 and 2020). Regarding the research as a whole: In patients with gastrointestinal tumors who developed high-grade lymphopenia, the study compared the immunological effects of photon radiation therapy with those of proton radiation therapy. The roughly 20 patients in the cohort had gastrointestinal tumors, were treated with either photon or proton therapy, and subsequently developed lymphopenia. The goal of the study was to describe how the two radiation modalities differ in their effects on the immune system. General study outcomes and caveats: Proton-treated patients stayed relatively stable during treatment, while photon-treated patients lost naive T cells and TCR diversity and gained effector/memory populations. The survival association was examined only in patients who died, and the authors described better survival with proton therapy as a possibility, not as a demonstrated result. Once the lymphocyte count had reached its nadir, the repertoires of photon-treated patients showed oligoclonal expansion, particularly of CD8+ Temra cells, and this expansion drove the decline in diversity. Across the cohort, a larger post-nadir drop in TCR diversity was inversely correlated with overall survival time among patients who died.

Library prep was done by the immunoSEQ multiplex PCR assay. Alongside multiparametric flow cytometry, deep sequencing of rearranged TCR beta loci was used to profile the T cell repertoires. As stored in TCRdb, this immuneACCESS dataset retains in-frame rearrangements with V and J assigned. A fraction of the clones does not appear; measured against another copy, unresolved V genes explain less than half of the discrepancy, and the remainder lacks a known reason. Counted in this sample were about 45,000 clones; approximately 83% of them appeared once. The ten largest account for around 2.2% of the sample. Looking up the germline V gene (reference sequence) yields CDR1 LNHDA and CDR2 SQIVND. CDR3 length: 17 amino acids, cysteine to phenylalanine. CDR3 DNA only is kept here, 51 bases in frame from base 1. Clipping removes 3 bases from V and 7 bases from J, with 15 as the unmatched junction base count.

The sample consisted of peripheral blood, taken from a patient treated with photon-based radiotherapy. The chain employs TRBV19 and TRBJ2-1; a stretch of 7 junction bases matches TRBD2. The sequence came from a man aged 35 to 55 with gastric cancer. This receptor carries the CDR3 CASSMGRGTPGRNEQFF. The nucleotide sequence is TGTGCCAGTAGTATGGGGCGGGGGACTCCAGGGAGGAATGAGCAGTTCTTC. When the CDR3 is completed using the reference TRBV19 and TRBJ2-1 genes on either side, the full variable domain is DGGITQSPKYLFRKEGQNVTLSCEQNLNHDAMYWYRQDPGQGLRLIYYSQIVNDFQKGDIAEGYSVSREKKESFPLTVTSAQKNPTAFYLCASSMGRGTPGRNEQFFGPGTRLTVL.